This record concerns one T cell receptor (beta chain) sequence. The CDR3 length is 10 residues. The germline V gene has CDR1 SGHTA and CDR2 FQGTGA. With 3 bases removed from V and 6 bases from J, the gap between germline ends came to 2 bases. This entry is derived from a study of OX40 agonist ivuxolimab in advanced cancers. Study-level background: An agonistic anti-OX40 (CD134) antibody, ivuxolimab, was used to treat the patients.

Profiled with immunoSEQ multiplex PCR; TCRdb holds only in-frame clones, not every one. The sample records around 55,000 clones, around 88% being singletons. Sequences were derived from CD4+ or CD8+ T cells sorted from blood, sampled in a trial of the OX40 agonist ivuxolimab. The receptor was isolated from an adult with an advanced solid tumor such as melanoma, head and neck, liver or kidney cancer. V usage is TRBV7-3 and J usage is TRBJ1-1; D gene ambiguous. CDR3 nucleotides: TGTGCCAGCAGCTTGGCTGAAGCTTTCTTT. As protein: CASSLAEAFF.